The 23 T cell receptor beta chains below were found in one sample sequenced in a study of radiotherapy plus CTLA-4 blockade in lung cancer. Sequencing used immunoSEQ multiplex PCR; TCRdb keeps in-frame clones, though not all of them. Here the sample spans about 45,000 clones, around 73% being singletons. The sample consisted of peripheral blood, taken from a patient treated with radiotherapy plus ipilimumab. The receptors here all came from a human donor with non-small cell lung cancer who had a complete response to radiotherapy plus ipilimumab.

V is TRBV28 and J is TRBJ1-2, with 8 bases matching TRBD1. After removal of 4 bases from V and 8 bases from J, the junction contained 9 bases not matched to a gene. The CDR3 is made up of 14 amino acids. Germline CDR1 reads MDHEN; CDR2 reads SYDVKM. The CDR3 coding sequence is TGTGCCAGCAGTTCCCCGGACAGGGTGACCGGCTACACCTTC. Its translation is CASSSPDRVTGYTF.

This clone was seen more than once but under ten times. The chain uses TRBV5-4 and TRBJ2-7, with 10 nucleotides matching TRBD1. The germline V gene encodes CDR1 SGHNT and CDR2 YYREEE (reference sequence). This CDR3 has 14 residues. V was pared by 4 bases and J by 2 bases, with 3 bases of the junction left unmatched. The CDR3 reads CASSGQGGTYEQYF. The CDR3 nucleotides read TGTGCCAGCAGCGGACAGGGGGGCACCTACGAGCAGTACTTC.

The J gene is TRBJ2-7, the V gene TRBV6-6; TRBD1 aligns across 7 bases. The junction had 4 bases not matched to a gene; V was cut back by 2 bases and J by 3 bases. This CDR3 comprises 14 residues. Germline lookup yields CDR1 MNHNY and CDR2 SVGAGI (reference sequence). The DNA for the CDR3 is TGTGCCAGCAGTTACGGGACAGCTAACTACGAGCAGTACTTC. Translating it yields CASSYGTANYEQYF.

The chain is built from TRBV30 and TRBJ1-4; 8 bases fit TRBD1. The junction had 5 bases not matched to a gene; V was cut back by 2 bases and J by 9 bases. Per germline, CDR1 GTSNPN and CDR2 SVGIG (reference sequence). The CDR3 loop spans 13 amino acids. CDR3 bases: TGTGCCTGGAGTCAGCGGACAGGGAAAAAACTGTTTTTT. It is translated as CAWSQRTGKKLFF.

The gene calls are TRBV7-2 and TRBJ2-5, with 8 bases lining up with TRBD1. Looked up from germline, CDR1 is SGHTA and CDR2 is FQGNSA. The V segment lost 1 base and the J segment 4 bases; nucleotides outside the gene matches: 5. There are 15 residues in the CDR3. The CDR3 loop reads CASSLGQGRGETQYF. CDR3 DNA: TGTGCCAGCAGCTTAGGACAGGGGCGGGGAGAGACCCAGTACTTC.

The V and J genes are TRBV28 and TRBJ2-1; D gene uncertain. Germline V gene sequence: CDR1 MDHEN, CDR2 SYDVKM. V was cut by 4 bases and J by 4 bases, with 5 bases left in between. The length of the CDR3 is 12 residues. The CDR3 nucleotides are TGTGCCAGCAGTTCCCTATACAATGAGCAGTTCTTC. It codes for CASSSLYNEQFF.

V is TRBV11-2 and J is TRBJ2-7; 12 bases line up with TRBD2. Germline CDR1 SGHAT, CDR2 FQNNGV. V shed 6 bases and J 2 bases; nucleotides not matched to a gene: 2. The CDR3 contains 14 residues. The CDR3 sequence is CASRTSGGPYEQYF. The CDR3 DNA sequence: TGTGCCAGCAGGACTAGCGGGGGACCCTACGAGCAGTACTTC.

Sample share makes this clone medium-sized. J is TRBJ2-1 and V is TRBV12-5, with TRBD2 identical over 8 bases. V gave up 2 bases and J gave up 8 bases; unmatched junction bases: 11. The length of the CDR3 is 16 residues. The germline gives CDR1 LGHNT, CDR2 FRNRAP. The CDR3 is CASGLSGLAGPDEQFF. CDR3 sequence (DNA): TGTGCTAGTGGTTTGTCGGGTTTAGCGGGACCGGATGAGCAGTTCTTC.

The chain is built from TRBV30 and TRBJ2-7; 8 positions agree with TRBD1. The CDR3 runs 11 residues. Germline CDR1 GTSNPN, CDR2 SVGIG (reference sequence). V was clipped by 3 bases and J by 6 bases; unmatched bases: 1. The CDR3 DNA reads TGTGCCTGGAGGACAGGGGTCGAGCAGTACTTC. Translation: CAWRTGVEQYF.

The chain carries TRBV9 and TRBJ2-5; 8 nucleotides align to TRBD1. CDR3 size: 15 residues. Germline V CDR1 and CDR2: SGDLS, YYNGEE. V lost 0 bases, J lost 4 bases, and 5 bases stayed unmatched. The CDR3 sequence: CASSVETGARETQYF. Written as DNA, the CDR3 is TGTGCCAGCAGCGTAGAGACAGGGGCGCGAGAGACCCAGTACTTC.

The rearrangement uses TRBV7-9 and TRBJ2-3, with D tentatively TRBD2 (6 bases). This CDR3 has 15 amino acids. In germline, CDR1 is SEHNR, CDR2 FQNEAQ (reference sequence). V lost 1 base to trimming and J lost 6 bases, with 14 bases between them. CDR3 region: CASSLGVGRVDTQYF. The DNA for the CDR3 is TGTGCCAGCAGCTTAGGGGTCGGGAGAGTGGATACGCAGTATTTT.

CDR3 sequence (DNA): TGTGCCAGTTCAGGGCCTGAGGGAGAGACCCAGTACTTC. Its translation is CASSGPEGETQYF. J is TRBJ2-5 and V is TRBV18; D is tentatively TRBD1 or TRBD2 (5 bases each). CDR3 size: 13 residues. Deletions cut 9 bases from V and 4 bases from J, with 15 bases between. From germline, CDR1 is KGHSH and CDR2 LQKENI.

J is TRBJ1-1 and V is TRBV9; D gene ambiguous. Per the germline V gene, CDR1 is SGDLS and CDR2 is YYNGEE. This CDR3 is 13 amino acids long. The germline V and J ends were trimmed by 1 base and 1 base, with 5 bases remaining between them. For the CDR3, the DNA is TGTGCCAGCAGCGTACACAGGAACACTGAAGCTTTCTTT. Translated: CASSVHRNTEAFF.

The V call is TRBV19, the J call TRBJ2-7; TRBD1 might be the D (6 bases). The CDR3 sequence is 11 residues long. Trimming took 9 bases from V and 5 from J, leaving 11 bases between them. CDR1 and CDR2 (germline): LNHDA, SQIVND (reference sequence). The CDR3 spells CARPQGHEQYF. CDR3 in DNA: TGTGCCAGACCACAGGGCCACGAGCAGTACTTC. Combining the CDR3 with reference TRBV19 and TRBJ2-7 gives the whole variable domain DGGITQSPKYLFRKEGQNVTLSCEQNLNHDAMYWYRQDPGQGLRLIYYSQIVNDFQKGDIAEGYSVSREKKESFPLTVTSAQKNPTAFYLCARPQGHEQYFGPGTRLTVT.

The CDR3 region has the DNA TGTGCCAGCAGTTTTTCCCGAGATCTGGAGCAGTACTTC. The encoded protein is CASSFSRDLEQYF. The chain links TRBV6-5 to TRBJ2-7; no clear D gene. CDR3 length: 13 residues. Germline CDR1 MNHEY, CDR2 SVGAGI. The V end was cut by 4 bases, the J end by 7 bases, with 14 bases between.

This clone was seen a handful of times. V is TRBV5-6 and J is TRBJ1-5; D is uncertain. CDR1 SGHDT and CDR2 YYEEEE come from the germline V gene. Between the trimmed V and J ends, which lost 3 bases and 6 bases, there was a span of 16 bases. The length of the CDR3 is 15 residues. The chain's CDR3 is CASSSMDFNSQPQHF. The CDR3 nucleotides read TGTGCCAGCAGCTCGATGGATTTTAACAGTCAGCCCCAGCATTTT.

This chain connects TRBV5-6 to TRBJ2-7; 8 nucleotides line up with TRBD2. Germline CDR1 is SGHDT and CDR2 is YYEEEE. This CDR3 is built from 14 residues. J lost 3 bases, V lost 0 bases, and 2 bases had no gene match. CDR3: CASSLVRGGYEQYF. The CDR3 region has the DNA TGTGCCAGCAGCTTGGTCCGGGGGGGCTACGAGCAGTACTTC.

Only one count was recorded for this clone. The V gene is TRBV5-4, the J gene TRBJ2-1, with 8 nucleotides matching TRBD2. There are 16 residues in the CDR3. V lost 4 bases and J lost 7; bases outside the gene matches: 13. The germline CDR1 and CDR2 sequences are SGHNT and YYREEE (reference sequence). CDR3 nucleotide sequence: TGTGCCAGCAGCCAGCCAGCGGGAGTTAGGCGGAATGAGCAGTTCTTC. It codes for CASSQPAGVRRNEQFF.

The chain combines TRBV7-9 with TRBJ1-2, with D tentatively TRBD1 (6 bases). The CDR3 has 15 residues. The V and J ends lost 1 base and 10 bases respectively, with 19 bases between them. CDR1 and CDR2 from the germline V gene are SEHNR and FQNEAQ (reference sequence). The CDR3 is CASSLDSPTTGTYTF. CDR3 bases: TGTGCCAGCAGCTTAGATAGTCCGACGACAGGCACCTACACCTTC. Full variable domain (missing parts from reference TRBV7-9 and TRBJ1-2): DTGVSQNPRHKITKRGQNVTFRCDPISEHNRLYWYRQTLGQGPEFLTYFQNEAQLEKSRLLSDRFSAERPKGSFSTLEIQRTEQGDSAMYLCASSLDSPTTGTYTFGSGTRLTVV.

The rearrangement joins TRBV28 to TRBJ2-7, with 10 bases matching TRBD1. This CDR3 is built from 16 residues. J gave up 4 bases and V 6 bases, and 12 bases lay outside the gene matches. In germline, CDR1 is MDHEN, CDR2 SYDVKM. The CDR3 is CASRPTGGQGVYEQYF. The CDR3 bases are TGTGCCAGCAGACCCACCGGAGGACAGGGGGTTTACGAGCAGTACTTC. The full variable domain, completed using reference TRBV28 and TRBJ2-7, is DVKVTQSSRYLVKRTGEKVFLECVQDMDHENMFWYRQDPGLGLRLIYFSYDVKMKEKGDIPEGYSVSREKKERFSLILESASTNQTSMYLCASRPTGGQGVYEQYFGPGTRLTVT.

The chain recombines TRBV7-9 with TRBJ1-4, with a possible D match to TRBD1 (5 bases). Looked up from germline, CDR1 is SEHNR and CDR2 is FQNEAQ (reference sequence). The CDR3 loop spans 15 amino acids. Trimming took off 5 bases at V and 4 bases at J, with 14 bases between the two ends. The CDR3 DNA is TGTGCCAGCAGCCCCGGGGGTCAAGATAATGAAAAACTGTTTTTT. This codes for CASSPGGQDNEKLFF.

A single count supports this clone. The V and J genes are TRBV6-1 and TRBJ1-3; D is possibly TRBD1 (6 bases). This CDR3 spans 19 amino acids. The germline CDR1 and CDR2 sequences are MNHNS and SASEGT. V lost 0 bases and J lost 1, with 19 bases in between. CDR3: CASSEAVGALAGSGNTIYF. The CDR3 nucleotides are TGTGCCAGCAGTGAAGCGGTGGGGGCCCTGGCGGGTTCTGGAAACACCATATATTTT.

This sequence joins TRBV5-1 and TRBJ2-5; D gene unclear. This CDR3 spans 14 amino acids. Trimming removed 1 base at V and 1 base at J, with 8 bases between. Germline CDR1 SGHRS, CDR2 YFSETQ. The chain's CDR3 is CASSLPGRQETQYF. In DNA, the CDR3 is TGCGCCAGCAGCTTGCCAGGCCGCCAAGAGACCCAGTACTTC.